Included here is one T cell receptor (beta chain) sequence, with context. The antigen is undetermined. The entry originates in a study of PD-1 blockade in classical Hodgkin lymphoma. Study observations and caveats: Relapsed/refractory patients reportedly had the lowest baseline TCR diversity, below newly diagnosed patients, who were below healthy donors. Patients excluded were those beginning nivolumab under 1 year after ASCT.

V was pared by 7 bases and J by 2 bases, with 10 bases between. Germline CDR1 is MDHEN and CDR2 is SYDVKM. The length of the CDR3 is 13 residues. Each and every patient relapsed after autologous stem cell transplantation, and patients got differing brentuximab vedotin exposure. Assay used: immunoSEQ multiplex PCR; TCRdb lists only in-frame clones, some missing. The sample carries roughly 60,000 clones, more than 75% recorded once. The sequence was collected from a human donor with classical Hodgkin lymphoma. The sample in question was peripheral blood mononuclear cells (PBMCs), obtained at baseline. The chain is built from TRBV28 and TRBJ2-3; D possibly corresponds to TRBD2 (5 bases). The CDR3 protein is CASTRADTDTQYF. In nucleotides, the CDR3 is TGTGCCAGCACCAGAGCGGACACAGATACGCAGTATTTT.